This T cell receptor (beta chain) was documented in a study of blood T cell repertoires in COVID-19. Study background: The origin of the acute and convalescent COVID-19 samples was the United States, Italy and Spain. The cDNA or gDNA used as material had been derived from T cells, B-cell-depleted T cells, or PBMCs.

In the original workflow: Estimation of nucleated cell counts relied on the amplification of reference gene primers. The data were produced by immunoSEQ multiplex PCR, yet TCRdb's version contains in-frame clones alone and is incomplete. The DNA was the basis for D and trimming; V, J and clone size are from that table. The profile covers about 150,000 clones, with around 87% appearing a single time and roughly two fifths taken by the ten largest. This receptor was identified in a man aged 45-60 years who had recovered from COVID-19. Sequencing was carried out using peripheral blood.

CDR3 coding DNA: TGTGCCAGCAGTTACTCAAGGCGGGACAGCATTCCCGTGGGAGCAGATACGCAGTATTTT. As protein: CASSYSRRDSIPVGADTQYF. The chain carries TRBV6-2 or TRBV6-3 and TRBJ2-3, with TRBD1 as a possible D gene (7 bases). Trimming cost V 0 bases and J 4 bases, with 26 bases left between them. The V gene's germline CDR1 is MNHEY and CDR2 SVGEGT. CDR3 size: 20 residues.